Below are 6 T cell receptor beta chains sequenced from a single sample in a study of CD8 T cells in ankylosing spondylitis. TCRdb called the 5' RACE reads again in MiXCR, with one record for every CDR3 protein. The table lists about 360,000 distinct CDR3 sequences, about 20% of them singletons. Sequencing input: blood, either unsorted or a sorted T cell fraction (not recorded which). The source of these receptors is a male donor with ankylosing spondylitis or in good health (not recorded which).

The rearrangement joins TRBV28 to TRBJ2-1; D gene uncertain. The germline gives CDR1 MDHEN, CDR2 SYDVKM. Trimming took off 11 bases at V and 2 bases at J, with 13 bases between the two ends. This CDR3 comprises 13 residues. The CDR3 region is CAVLLGTYNEQFF. For the CDR3, the DNA is TGTGCCGTCCTCCTAGGCACCTACAATGAGCAGTTCTTC.

The CDR3 spells CASSPGLAAGELFF. The CDR3 coding sequence is TGTGCCAGCAGCCCGGGACTAGCGGCCGGGGAGCTGTTTTTT. The chain links TRBV7-8 to TRBJ2-2; the match to TRBD2 covers 11 bases. In germline, CDR1 is SGHVS, CDR2 FQNEAQ. CDR3 length: 14 amino acids. The trim removed 5 bases at V and 6 bases at J, leaving 2 bases unmatched.

The rearrangement links TRBV13 to TRBJ2-1, with D maybe TRBD2 (6 bases). This CDR3 spans 21 amino acids. The V end lost 3 bases, the J end lost 2 bases, and 29 bases lay between the germline ends. Germline lookup yields CDR1 PRHDT and CDR2 FYEKMQ (reference sequence). The CDR3 reads CASSFLGDGGKPGSPYNEQFF. The CDR3 DNA is TGTGCCAGCAGCTTTTTGGGAGATGGAGGGAAACCGGGGAGCCCCTACAATGAGCAGTTCTTC.

This clonotype was picked up a small number of times. The chain joins TRBV12-3 or TRBV12-4 to TRBJ2-1; no firm D call. V lost 7 bases and J lost 2, with 15 bases in between. This CDR3 has 15 residues. CDR3 amino acids: CASTLGQFTYNEQFF. CDR3 nucleotides: TGTGCCAGCACCCTCGGGCAGTTTACCTACAATGAGCAGTTCTTC.

This chain joins TRBV10-2 and TRBJ2-3, with D maybe TRBD2 (6 bases). The CDR3 extends over 17 amino acids. The V and J ends lost 3 bases and 4 bases respectively, with 20 bases between them. Germline-derived CDR1 and CDR2 are WSHSY and SAAADI. The CDR3 sequence is CASSEYGGGDVPDTQYF. CDR3 coding DNA: TGCGCCAGCAGTGAATACGGGGGTGGGGATGTCCCAGATACGCAGTATTTT.

A single count supports this clonotype. The genes are TRBV4-1 and TRBJ2-7; 9 bases line up with TRBD2. The CDR3 runs 15 residues. CDR1 and CDR2 (germline): MGHRA, YSYEKL. With V trimmed by 1 base and J by 13 bases, 14 bases remained unmatched. CDR3 region: CASSQVALAGREIYF. CDR3 sequence (DNA): TGCGCCAGCAGCCAAGTGGCCCTAGCGGGACGAGAGATTTACTTC.